This T cell receptor (beta chain) was identified in a study of cytomegalovirus exposure and HLA in healthy donors. All the people who gave samples were healthy bone marrow donors. The trim removed 6 bases at V and 0 bases at J, leaving 5 bases unmatched. This CDR3 has 15 residues. Germline lookup yields CDR1 KGHSH and CDR2 LQKENI. The study ran its PCR with 60 Vbeta and 13 Jbeta primers. Assay: immunoSEQ multiplex PCR; the TCRdb copy retains only in-frame clones and omits some. The sample yields approximately 89,000 clones, about four fifths seen once. This chain connects TRBV18 to TRBJ1-5; 7 nucleotides agree with TRBD1. The sequenced sample was PBMCs. The TCR sequence derives from a human donor in good health. The CDR3 coding sequence is TGTGCCAGCTCCCCTGGACAGGTTAGCAATCAGCCCCAGCATTTT. It specifies CASSPGQVSNQPQHF.